One sample yielded the 16 T cell receptor beta chains listed below, sequenced in a study of spatial heterogeneity in lung cancer. Each CDR3 protein gets one entry after TCRdb re-called the 5' RACE reads with MiXCR. The sample shows more than 80,000 distinct CDR3 sequences, approximately 12% of them seen only once. The time point is: sample taken at primary tumor resection. Tumor, nontumor lung or frozen PBMC supplied whole RNA that was sequenced unsorted. The sample consisted of PBMCs, taken at surgery. These receptors came from a male donor with early-stage non-small cell lung cancer.

This clonotype was counted at least ten times. The genes are TRBV28 and TRBJ1-2, with D maybe TRBD1 (5 bases). Between the trimmed V and J ends, which lost 4 bases and 8 bases, there was a span of 11 bases. This CDR3 is built from 12 residues. Germline CDR1 is MDHEN and CDR2 is SYDVKM. CDR3 region: CASSSQGLGYTF. For the CDR3, the DNA is TGTGCCAGCAGTTCGCAGGGTTTAGGCTACACCTTC.

This clonotype was observed at least ten times. The rearrangement joins TRBV12-3 or TRBV12-4 to TRBJ2-3; D is possibly TRBD2 (6 bases). V shed 3 bases and J shed 8 bases, with 18 bases lying between them. The CDR3 totals 15 residues. The DNA for the CDR3 is TGTGCCAGCAGTTTCCTTGGCAGCGGGCAGGGTACGCAGTATTTT. This sequence encodes CASSFLGSGQGTQYF.

This clonotype has just a few counts. J is TRBJ2-5 and V is TRBV5-6; 7 bases agree with TRBD2. The CDR3 has 16 residues. CDR1 is SGHDT and CDR2 is YYEEEE in the germline V gene. With V trimmed by 3 bases and J by 2 bases, 10 bases remained unmatched. CDR3 sequence reads: CASSSPRWGGQETQYF. The CDR3 region has the DNA TGTGCCAGCAGCTCCCCGAGGTGGGGGGGACAAGAGACCCAGTACTTC.

A few counts support this clonotype. The genes are TRBV7-2 and TRBJ2-1; no definite D call. CDR1 and CDR2 from the germline V gene are SGHTA and FQGNSA. The CDR3 spans 15 residues. V shed 1 base and J shed 10 bases, with 17 bases lying between them. The CDR3 sequence: CASSLVIGRLGEQFF. In DNA form, the CDR3 reads TGTGCCAGCAGCTTAGTTATCGGCCGACTGGGGGAGCAGTTCTTC.

The rearrangement links TRBV28 to TRBJ2-2, with 7 bases matching TRBD1. The V gene's germline CDR1 is MDHEN and CDR2 SYDVKM. V lost 8 bases and J lost 4; bases outside the gene matches: 10. The CDR3 is made up of 15 amino acids. For the CDR3, the DNA is TGTGCCAGCCAAACAAGACAGGGTGGCACCGGGGAGCTGTTTTTT. Translated, it gives CASQTRQGGTGELFF.

The CDR3 loop reads CASSLLGSREVSHSFF. The CDR3, as DNA: TGTGCCAGCAGCTTGCTGGGCTCGCGGGAGGTCTCCCACTCGTTCTTC. The V call is TRBV7-2, the J call TRBJ2-1, with 8 bases matching TRBD2. Germline V gene data show CDR1 as SGHTA and CDR2 as FQGNSA. CDR3 length: 16 residues. The trim removed 3 bases at V and 15 bases at J, leaving 19 bases unmatched.

This clonotype appeared a few times. The chain recombines TRBV29-1 with TRBJ2-2; D tentatively reads TRBD1 or TRBD2 (5 bases each). This CDR3 has 11 amino acids. The V gene's germline CDR1 is SQVTM and CDR2 ANQGSEA. V gave up 4 bases and J gave up 6 bases, with 6 bases separating them. The CDR3 loop reads CSVGGAGELFF. The CDR3, as DNA: TGCAGCGTTGGAGGGGCCGGGGAGCTGTTTTTT.

The V gene is TRBV4-3, the J gene TRBJ2-7; weak D call: TRBD2 (6 bases). This CDR3 spans 13 amino acids. From germline, CDR1 is LGHNA and CDR2 YSLEER. Trimming shortened V by 4 bases and J by 5 bases, and 12 bases separated the two germline ends. The CDR3 DNA follows: TGCGCCAGCAGCCCTAGCGCCGGGAACGAGCAGTACTTC. This translates into CASSPSAGNEQYF.

The chain couples TRBV2 to TRBJ1-2, with unresolved D. V was shortened by 6 bases and J by 5 bases, with 10 bases between the two germline ends. There are 12 residues in the CDR3. CDR1 is SNHLY, CDR2 FYNNEI, per germline. The CDR3, as DNA: TGTGCCAGCAGCCTTCTAGGGTATGGCTACACCTTC. Its protein is CASSLLGYGYTF.

This clonotype was observed a handful of times. One base away lies a much larger clone, so this may be a sequencing read error. CDR3 coding DNA: TGCGCCAGCAGCTCCTGGACAGGGGGGTACAATGAGCAGTTCTTC. Translation gives CASSSWTGGYNEQFF. The chain employs TRBV5-1 and TRBJ2-1; 10 bases map to TRBD1. CDR3 size: 15 residues. Germline V gene sequence: CDR1 SGHRS, CDR2 YFSETQ. After removal of 3 bases from V and 4 bases from J, the junction contained 4 bases not matched to a gene.

The chain uses TRBV28 and TRBJ2-5, with 10 bases fitting TRBD2. CDR3 length: 15 amino acids. Germline V gene lookup returns CDR1 MDHEN and CDR2 SYDVKM. J gave up 2 bases and V 7 bases, and 7 bases lay outside the gene matches. The CDR3 coding sequence is TGTGCCAGCACCTCAGGACTAGCGGTACAAGAGACCCAGTACTTC. Translated, it gives CASTSGLAVQETQYF.

The J gene is TRBJ1-6, the V gene TRBV3-1; D possibly corresponds to TRBD1 (6 bases). The CDR3 length is 13 residues. The germline V gene has CDR1 LGHDT and CDR2 YNNKEL (reference sequence). V lost 6 bases to trimming and J lost 10 bases, with 13 bases between them. The CDR3 region has the DNA TGTGCCAGCAGACCATCAGGGGAATCACCCCTCCACTTT. Translating gives CASRPSGESPLHF. Drawing the rest from reference TRBV3-1 and TRBJ1-6, the complete variable domain is DTAVSQTPKYLVTQMGNDKSIKCEQNLGHDTMYWYKQDSKKFLKIMFSYNNKELIINETVPNRFSPKSPDKAHLNLHINSLELGDSAVYFCASRPSGESPLHFGNGTRLTVT.

This clonotype was seen repeatedly, ten times or more. This chain connects TRBV7-8 to TRBJ1-5; D may be TRBD1 (6 bases). The CDR3 consists of 17 residues. Germline V gives CDR1 SGHVS, CDR2 FQNEAQ. V was trimmed by 5 bases and J by 0 bases, leaving 17 bases between them. CDR3 sequence: CASSLLQGLGSNQPQHF. Written as DNA, the CDR3 is TGTGCCAGCAGCCTCCTACAGGGATTGGGTAGCAATCAGCCCCAGCATTTT.

In its sample, this clonotype was seen a few times. Here the CDR3 DNA reads TGCAGCGTTTTAGGGACATTTGGGGGCTACACCTTC. Translated, it gives CSVLGTFGGYTF. The rearrangement joins TRBV29-1 to TRBJ1-2, with TRBD1 as a possible D gene (6 bases). The CDR3 is 12 amino acids. Germline lookup yields CDR1 SQVTM and CDR2 ANQGSEA. The V end lost 5 bases, the J end lost 8 bases, and 15 bases lay between the germline ends.

This clonotype was recorded a few times. This chain links TRBV20-1 with TRBJ2-2, with TRBD2 matching 7 bases. This CDR3 has 16 residues. Germline V gene lookup returns CDR1 DFQATT and CDR2 SNEGSKA (reference sequence). With 1 base clipped from V and 4 bases from J, the junction kept 9 bases outside the gene matches. Here the CDR3 DNA reads TGCAGTGCTAGAGCCGGCGGGAGCGTGTCCACCGGGGAGCTGTTTTTT. Amino acid sequence: CSARAGGSVSTGELFF.

Ten or more counts support this clonotype. V and J are TRBV28 and TRBJ2-5; no clear D. Germline values: CDR1 MDHEN, CDR2 SYDVKM. The CDR3 loop spans 12 amino acids. Trimming took 5 bases from V and 5 from J, leaving 9 bases between them. CDR3 protein: CASSPYEETQYF. The CDR3 nucleotides read TGTGCCAGCAGTCCTTACGAGGAGACCCAGTACTTC.